These 26 T cell receptor beta chains originate from one sample sequenced in a study of early T cells in non-severe SARS-CoV-2 infection. One entry per CDR3 protein, called by TCRdb with MiXCR from the 5' RACE reads. The sample shows 88,000 or so distinct CDR3 sequences, about 15% of them seen only once. Sequenced input: whole blood. The receptors stem from an adult who was a healthcare worker with PCR-confirmed SARS-CoV-2 infection or an uninfected control (not recorded which).

This clonotype occurred a few times. The V and J genes are TRBV28 and TRBJ2-7; maybe TRBD2 (5 bases). The CDR3 totals 13 residues. Germline-derived CDR1 and CDR2 are MDHEN and SYDVKM. Trimming removed 9 bases at V and 2 bases at J, with 14 bases between. The CDR3 spells CASTLEEPYEQYF. As DNA, the CDR3 is TGTGCCAGTACCTTGGAGGAACCCTACGAGCAGTACTTC.

This clonotype was seen ten or more times. The gene calls are TRBV10-3 and TRBJ1-1; D remains ambiguous. The germline V gene has CDR1 ENHRY and CDR2 SYGVKD. The CDR3 has 12 residues. V was clipped by 10 bases and J by 6 bases, with 15 bases between them. This CDR3 reads CATHSSGAEAFF. The DNA for the CDR3 is TGTGCCACCCACAGTAGCGGGGCTGAAGCTTTCTTT.

A few counts support this clonotype. For the CDR3, the DNA is TGTGCCAGCAGTTCTGGACAGGGCTTCACTGAAGCTTTCTTT. Its translation is CASSSGQGFTEAFF. This rearrangement joins TRBV27 to TRBJ1-1; 8 bases fit TRBD1. The CDR3 is 14 residues long. Germline lookup yields CDR1 MNHEY and CDR2 SMNVEV (reference sequence). V was pared by 4 bases and J by 4 bases, with 5 bases of the junction left unmatched.

This clonotype was seen only a few times. The rearrangement uses TRBV12-3 or TRBV12-4 and TRBJ2-5; D call uncertain. The ends were cut back, 5 bases at V and 4 bases at J, with 8 bases in the middle. The CDR3 spans 12 residues. The CDR3 sequence is CASSRRGETQYF. The CDR3, as DNA: TGTGCCAGCAGTCGGAGAGGAGAGACCCAGTACTTC.

This clonotype has only a few counts. The V call is TRBV5-1, the J call TRBJ1-1, with 9 bases fitting TRBD1. The ends lost 1 base at V and 4 bases at J; junction bases unmatched: 2. CDR1 is SGHRS and CDR2 is YFSETQ in the germline V gene. The CDR3 covers 14 residues. The CDR3, as DNA: TGCGCCAGCAGCTTGCTGGACAGGGGCACTGAAGCTTTCTTT. This encodes CASSLLDRGTEAFF. Full variable domain (missing parts from reference TRBV5-1 and TRBJ1-1): KAGVTQTPRYLIKTRGQQVTLSCSPISGHRSVSWYQQTPGQGLQFLFEYFSETQRNKGNFPGRFSGRQFSNSRSEMNVSTLELGDSALYLCASSLLDRGTEAFFGQGTRLTVV.

The CDR3 is CASIFGQGATGELFF. The CDR3 DNA is TGTGCCAGCATCTTCGGACAGGGGGCGACCGGGGAGCTGTTTTTT. V usage is TRBV5-5 and J usage is TRBJ2-2; 11 bases map to TRBD1. CDR3 length: 15 residues. CDR1 is SGHKS, CDR2 YYEKEE, per germline (reference sequence). V was pared by 6 bases and J by 5 bases, with 6 bases of the junction left unmatched.

This clonotype was seen more than once but under ten times. The chain joins TRBV10-3 to TRBJ2-1; the D gene is possibly TRBD2 (5 bases). The germline V and J ends were trimmed by 0 bases and 7 bases, with 10 bases remaining between them. The CDR3 sequence is 14 residues long. The germline CDR1 and CDR2 sequences are ENHRY and SYGVKD. Written as DNA, the CDR3 is TGTGCCATCAGTGAGTCCCAGCGGTATAATGAGCAGTTCTTC. Encoded protein: CAISESQRYNEQFF.

The table lists this clonotype with a few counts. The V gene is TRBV20-1, the J gene TRBJ2-7, with TRBD2 matching over 7 bases. J lost 3 bases, V lost 2 bases, and 7 bases had no gene match. In germline, CDR1 is DFQATT, CDR2 SNEGSKA (reference sequence). CDR3 length equals 14 residues. CDR3 bases: TGCAGTGCTAGATCCATGCGGGAGAACTACGAGCAGTACTTC. Protein sequence: CSARSMRENYEQYF.

In its sample, this clonotype was seen many times. The rearrangement links TRBV28 to TRBJ1-1, with 7 bases identical to TRBD1. This CDR3 has 14 residues. The V gene's germline CDR1 is MDHEN and CDR2 SYDVKM. J was trimmed by 0 bases and V by 6 bases; bases with no gene match: 4. CDR3 DNA: TGTGCCAGCAGCCTAGACAGGGTGAACACTGAAGCTTTCTTT. Amino acid sequence: CASSLDRVNTEAFF.

This sequence joins TRBV7-2 and TRBJ2-3; D not certain. The V gene's germline CDR1 is SGHTA and CDR2 FQGNSA. V was cut by 5 bases and J by 6 bases, with 15 bases left in between. The CDR3 consists of 14 residues. The DNA for the CDR3 is TGTGCCAGCAGCCTAGATAGTGGCTCGGATACGCAGTATTTT. Protein sequence: CASSLDSGSDTQYF.

In this sample, this clonotype turned up a few times. The chain joins TRBV28 to TRBJ1-6, with unresolved D. Per the germline V gene, CDR1 is MDHEN and CDR2 is SYDVKM. The CDR3 runs 12 residues. V lost 5 bases and J lost 7, with 6 bases in between. This chain's CDR3 is CASSTMNSPLHF. The DNA for the CDR3 is TGTGCCAGCAGTACGATGAATTCACCCCTCCACTTT.

This clonotype was found a few times. This chain connects TRBV12-3 or TRBV12-4 to TRBJ2-7; D not certain. V lost 3 bases to trimming and J lost 9 bases, with 12 bases between them. The CDR3 consists of 12 residues. CDR3 amino acids: CASSFLQSGQYF. CDR3 coding DNA: TGTGCCAGCAGTTTTCTCCAGAGTGGGCAGTACTTC.

The V and J genes are TRBV30 and TRBJ2-3, with TRBD2 as a possible D gene (6 bases). The V gene's germline CDR1 is GTSNPN and CDR2 SVGIG (reference sequence). The ends were cut back, 5 bases at V and 4 bases at J, with 13 bases in the middle. CDR3 length: 13 residues. The CDR3 nucleotides read TGTGCCTGGGACCGGGGGAGTGCAGATACGCAGTATTTT. Residues: CAWDRGSADTQYF. The full variable domain, in which reference TRBV30 and TRBJ2-3 provide the parts outside the CDR3, is SQTIHQWPATLVQPVGSPLSLECTVEGTSNPNLYWYRQAAGRGLQLLFYSVGIGQISSEVPQNLSASRPQDRQFILSSKKLLLSDSGFYLCAWDRGSADTQYFGPGTRLTVL.

The V and J genes are TRBV11-2 and TRBJ2-2, with 7 bases identical to TRBD1. The CDR3 is 16 amino acids. Germline CDR1 SGHAT, CDR2 FQNNGV. V lost 7 bases, J lost 1 base, and 9 bases stayed unmatched. CDR3 nucleotides: TGTGCCAGCACCGGACTGACAGGGCGGAACACCGGGGAGCTGTTTTTT. It specifies CASTGLTGRNTGELFF.

The V and J genes are TRBV12-3 or TRBV12-4 and TRBJ1-4; weak D call: TRBD1 (5 bases). The CDR3 is 12 amino acids. V was cut by 4 bases and J by 5 bases, with 5 bases left in between. The CDR3 loop reads CASSWGNEKLFF. The CDR3 DNA sequence: TGTGCCAGCAGTTGGGGGAATGAAAAACTGTTTTTT.

This clonotype has ten or more counts. The V call is TRBV11-3, the J call TRBJ2-2; D possibly corresponds to TRBD1 (7 bases). CDR3 length: 16 residues. In germline, CDR1 is SGHNT, CDR2 YENEEA. Between the trimmed V and J ends, which lost 1 base and 2 bases, there was a span of 11 bases. The CDR3 DNA is TGTGCCAGCAGCTTAGGCGGGACAGCCAACACCGGGGAGCTGTTTTTT. Translated: CASSLGGTANTGELFF.

This clonotype has a handful of counts. CDR3 in amino acids: CASRTGAEAFF. DNA of the CDR3: TGTGCCAGCAGGACAGGGGCTGAAGCTTTCTTT. The genes are TRBV7-9 and TRBJ1-1; 8 nucleotides match TRBD1. V lost 6 bases and J lost 6; bases outside the gene matches: 0. CDR1 SEHNR and CDR2 FQNEAQ come from the germline V gene (reference sequence). The CDR3 is 11 amino acids.

This clonotype was counted between two and nine times. The chain combines TRBV27 with TRBJ2-7; a possible D gene is TRBD2 (6 bases). V was cut by 2 bases and J by 4 bases, with 9 bases left in between. Germline CDR1 reads MNHEY; CDR2 reads SMNVEV (reference sequence). The CDR3 consists of 13 residues. DNA of the CDR3: TGTGCCAGCAGTTTAAACGGGGGTTACGAGCAGTACTTC. It specifies CASSLNGGYEQYF.

There are a few counts of this clonotype. J is TRBJ1-2 and V is TRBV4-1; TRBD1 matches at 7 bases. V lost 4 bases to trimming and J lost 8 bases; unmatched junction nucleotides: 7. Germline assignment: CDR1 MGHRA and CDR2 YSYEKL. CDR3 size: 13 residues. As DNA, the CDR3 is TGCGCCAGCAGCCCCGAGACAGGGACCGGCTACACCTTC. Residues: CASSPETGTGYTF.

This chain joins TRBV5-6 and TRBJ2-1, with D uncertain. The germline V and J ends were trimmed by 0 bases and 0 bases, with 4 bases remaining between them. This CDR3 has 14 amino acids. Germline assignment: CDR1 SGHDT and CDR2 YYEEEE. CDR3 DNA: TGTGCCAGCAGCTTGGGAAGCTCCTACAATGAGCAGTTCTTC. It yields the protein CASSLGSSYNEQFF.

Regarding this clonotype: The junction and the germline gene differ at one end; a read error may be behind it. The chain recombines TRBV5-1 with TRBJ2-7; no clear D gene. The CDR3 covers 13 residues. Per germline, CDR1 SGHRS and CDR2 YFSETQ. CDR3 DNA: TGCCCCAGCAGCCCGACTCACACCTACGAGCAGTACTTC. Its protein is CPSSPTHTYEQYF.

This clonotype was picked up many times. The gene calls are TRBV7-8 and TRBJ2-7; TRBD2 matches 11 bases. The CDR3 consists of 15 residues. V trimming: 4 bases; J trimming: 2 bases; junction bases outside the gene matches: 4. Germline V lookup: CDR1 SGHVS, CDR2 FQNEAQ. The CDR3 DNA reads as TGTGCCAGCAGCTCCGGACTAGCGGGTACCTACGAGCAGTACTTC. Its translation is CASSSGLAGTYEQYF.

There are many counts of this clonotype. The V call is TRBV11-2, the J call TRBJ1-2, with D tentatively TRBD1 (5 bases). From germline, CDR1 is SGHAT and CDR2 FQNNGV. This CDR3 is built from 15 residues. V lost 5 bases to trimming and J lost 4 bases, with 17 bases between them. CDR3 DNA sequence: TGTGCCAGCAGCATTAGCAGGGATTCTAGCTATGGCTACACCTTC. It yields the protein CASSISRDSSYGYTF.

This clonotype was found many times. CDR3 amino acids: CASSPGSTYEQYF. The CDR3 nucleotides read TGTGCCAGCAGCCCGGGATCCACCTACGAGCAGTACTTC. The rearrangement links TRBV28 to TRBJ2-7, with TRBD2 as a possible D gene (5 bases). From germline, CDR1 is MDHEN and CDR2 SYDVKM. The CDR3 consists of 13 residues. Trimming took off 6 bases at V and 2 bases at J, with 11 bases between the two ends.

This clonotype was observed a handful of times. The chain has TRBV7-9 and TRBJ2-1; D gene ambiguous. Germline lookup yields CDR1 SEHNR and CDR2 FQNEAQ (reference sequence). V dropped 5 bases and J dropped 8 bases, with 16 bases sitting between them. There are 14 residues in the CDR3. Here the CDR3 DNA reads TGTGCCAGCAGCCGCCTATCCCAGAGTTATGAGCAGTTCTTC. This translates into CASSRLSQSYEQFF. Using reference TRBV7-9 and TRBJ2-1 for the parts outside the CDR3, the full variable domain is DTGVSQNPRHKITKRGQNVTFRCDPISEHNRLYWYRQTLGQGPEFLTYFQNEAQLEKSRLLSDRFSAERPKGSFSTLEIQRTEQGDSAMYLCASSRLSQSYEQFFGPGTRLTVL.

This clonotype was counted many times. The chain is built from TRBV6-2 or TRBV6-3 and TRBJ2-1, with 12 bases identical to TRBD2. CDR1 is MNHEY, CDR2 SVGEGT, per germline. V dropped 6 bases and J dropped 14; count of bases not matched to a gene: 5. The length of the CDR3 is 12 residues. The CDR3 DNA follows: TGTGCCAGCAGCCCTAGCGGGAGGGCCGAGTTCTTC. Amino acid sequence: CASSPSGRAEFF.